This TCR beta chain is from a study of cytomegalovirus exposure and HLA in healthy donors. Primers included in the PCR were 60 Vbeta and 13 Jbeta primers. Profiled with immunoSEQ multiplex PCR; TCRdb holds only in-frame clones, not every one. The sample yields 160,000 or so clones, 60% to 85% seen once. The study, taken as a whole, reports: Highly shared variants forming one cluster were likely a sequencing artifact.

Concerning this clone: Its antigen is still unknown.

Germline V gene lookup returns CDR1 MDHEN and CDR2 SYDVKM. Trimming shortened V by 5 bases and J by 4 bases, and 15 bases separated the two germline ends. The CDR3 loop spans 15 amino acids. The rearrangement uses TRBV28 and TRBJ2-1, with D possibly matching TRBD1 (5 bases). The sample consisted of PBMCs. This receptor was obtained from a man aged 45 to 65 in good health and CMV-seropositive. CDR3 DNA: TGTGCCAGCAGTCAGGGTGCCGGATTTTACAATGAGCAGTTCTTC. It specifies CASSQGAGFYNEQFF.